The rows below give T cell receptor beta chains drawn from one sample of a study of identical twins' blood T cells. TCRdb redid the calling of the 5' RACE reads with MiXCR, one entry per CDR3 protein. The sample lists a few hundred thousand distinct CDR3 sequences; about 28% were seen once. Sample: PBMCs. Every receptor here comes from a woman aged 18 to 49 in good health. The conserved cysteine and the conserved F or W are not part of the CDR3 here. The D gene is left open where the match is weak.

>TRBD1|TRBJ1-1|12|TRBV2
ASSGDREFTEAF
>.|TRBJ2-3|11|TRBV5-1
ASSLGTRDTQY
>.|TRBJ2-3|11|TRBV20-1
SYKLPGTDTQY
>.|TRBJ2-3|9|TRBV7-2
ASSLGSAQY
>.|TRBJ1-1|13|TRBV3-1
DSSPAGTENTEAF
>.|TRBJ1-1|11|TRBV16
ASSGRLDTEAF
>.|TRBJ1-1|12|TRBV25-1
ASSGAGWNTEAF
>.|TRBJ1-2|10|TRBV20-1
SAPRPQHGYT
>TRBD2|TRBJ2-2|14|TRBV20-1
SARGLSGGSTGELF
>TRBD1|TRBJ1-2|14|TRBV11-2
ASSLGRGQGDYGYT
>TRBD1|TRBJ1-1|11|TRBV20-1
SAPRDRGTEDF
>.|TRBJ2-1|11|TRBV3-1
ASRESSYNEQF
>.|TRBJ1-1|12|TRBV13
ASSGSDMNTEAF
>.|TRBJ2-1|12|TRBV3-1
ASSLRALGNEQF
>.|TRBJ1-4|10|TRBV20-1
SAGGRHEKLF
>TRBD1|TRBJ2-1|15|TRBV24-1
ATSDPGTGESFSKQF
>TRBD1|TRBJ1-3|14|TRBV6-5
ASRGDPWTGGNTIY
>.|TRBJ1-1|8|TRBV29-1
TQRRAEAF
>.|TRBJ2-3|11|TRBV29-1
SVRQGGPDTQY
>.|TRBJ2-1|12|TRBV5-5
ASTGGGAENEQF
>.|TRBJ2-1|12|TRBV6-2/TRBV6-3
ASSTSEEGNEQF
>TRBD1|TRBJ2-7|9|TRBV25-1
ASGQGRQQY
>.|TRBJ1-1|13|TRBV27
ASKGTWAGRDEAF
>.|TRBJ1-2|12|TRBV20-1
SATEAGSVYGYT
>TRBD2|TRBJ2-1|14|TRBV11-3
ASRQTGTLTSGEQF
>.|TRBJ1-4|13|TRBV27
ASSLWGISNEKLF